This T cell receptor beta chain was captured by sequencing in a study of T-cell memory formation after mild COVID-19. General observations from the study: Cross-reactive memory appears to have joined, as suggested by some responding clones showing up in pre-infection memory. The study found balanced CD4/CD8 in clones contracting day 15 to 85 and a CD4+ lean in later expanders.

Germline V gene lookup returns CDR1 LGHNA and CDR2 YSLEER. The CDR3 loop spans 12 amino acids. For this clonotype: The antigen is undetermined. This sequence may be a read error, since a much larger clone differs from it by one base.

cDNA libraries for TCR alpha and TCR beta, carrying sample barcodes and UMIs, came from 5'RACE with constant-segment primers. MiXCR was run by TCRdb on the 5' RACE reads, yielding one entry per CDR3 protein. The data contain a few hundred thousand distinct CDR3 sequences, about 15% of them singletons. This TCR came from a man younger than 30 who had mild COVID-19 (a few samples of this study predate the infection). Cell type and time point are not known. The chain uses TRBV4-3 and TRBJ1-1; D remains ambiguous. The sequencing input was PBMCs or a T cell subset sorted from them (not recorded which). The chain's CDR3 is CASSQDETEDFF. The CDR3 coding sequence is TGCGCCAGCAGCCAAGATGAAACTGAAGATTTCTTT.